These T cell receptor beta chains were read from a single sample in a study of vaccination and CD4 T cells after COVID-19. Each CDR3 protein is one row after TCRdb ran MiXCR on the PCR reads. Of about 20,000 distinct CDR3 sequences listed, about 43% are singletons. These receptors have no identified antigens. Material: CD4+ T cells from blood, cultured in vitro, obtained about 7 months after SARS-CoV-2 vaccination. Source of these receptors: a human donor who had recovered from COVID-19. Each CDR3 is given with its conserved first and last residue. Each record gives: CDR3 protein, CDR3 DNA, J gene, D gene, V gene, clone size. D genes are given only for firm matches. Size is stated for part of the rows, as once, few or many counts, or as a class when the clone is expanded.

CDR3 protein: CATAPGGAGDNYGYTF
CDR3 DNA: TGTGCCACCGCACCAGGGGGCGCCGGGGATAACTATGGCTACACCTTC
J gene: TRBJ1-2
D gene: TRBD1
V gene: TRBV27
clone size: few

CDR3 protein: CSASLSGRSNEQFF
CDR3 DNA: TGCAGTGCTTCACTTAGCGGGAGAAGCAATGAGCAGTTCTTC
J gene: TRBJ2-1
D gene: TRBD2
V gene: TRBV20-1
clone size: .

CDR3 protein: CSAGDPTGRNSPLHF
CDR3 DNA: TGCAGTGCTGGGGACCCGACAGGCCGGAATTCACCCCTCCACTTT
J gene: TRBJ1-6
D gene: .
V gene: TRBV20-1
clone size: .

CDR3 protein: CATSDSDYNEQFF
CDR3 DNA: TGTGCCACCAGTGATTCCGACTACAATGAGCAGTTCTTC
J gene: TRBJ2-1
D gene: .
V gene: TRBV24-1
clone size: .

CDR3 protein: CASSLPNAYEQYF
CDR3 DNA: TGTGCCAGCAGCTTACCCAATGCCTACGAGCAGTACTTC
J gene: TRBJ2-7
D gene: .
V gene: TRBV7-9
clone size: once

CDR3 protein: CASSDRTGASLGKQYF
CDR3 DNA: TGTGCCAGCAGTGATCGGACAGGGGCGTCCCTAGGCAAGCAGTACTTC
J gene: TRBJ2-7
D gene: TRBD1
V gene: TRBV6-1
clone size: .

CDR3 protein: CASSRTPFSAPSLGYEQYF
CDR3 DNA: TGTGCCAGCAGCCGAACCCCGTTTTCAGCGCCCAGCCTGGGCTACGAGCAGTACTTC
J gene: TRBJ2-7
D gene: .
V gene: TRBV27
clone size: few

CDR3 protein: CASSPRLGTQYF
CDR3 DNA: TGTGCCAGCAGTCCTAGGCTGGGGACCCAGTACTTC
J gene: TRBJ2-5
D gene: .
V gene: TRBV7-9
clone size: .

CDR3 protein: CASSGTGGADTQYF
CDR3 DNA: TGTGCCAGCAGTGGGACAGGGGGCGCAGATACGCAGTATTTT
J gene: TRBJ2-3
D gene: TRBD1
V gene: TRBV6-4
clone size: medium-sized

CDR3 protein: CASSLGQRAEAFF
CDR3 DNA: TGTGCCAGCAGCTTAGGACAAAGGGCTGAAGCTTTCTTT
J gene: TRBJ1-1
D gene: .
V gene: TRBV7-2
clone size: .

CDR3 protein: CSAQEGLELAQYF
CDR3 DNA: TGCAGTGCCCAAGAGGGGCTAGAGCTTGCCCAGTACTTC
J gene: TRBJ2-5
D gene: .
V gene: TRBV20-1
clone size: .